This entry lists 6 T cell receptor beta chains sequenced from one sample in a study of identical twins. A single record per CDR3 protein comes from TCRdb applying MiXCR to the 5' RACE reads. Altogether around 960,000 distinct CDR3 sequences are present, around an eighth being singletons, with the ten largest covering under 2%. This same sample was also part of a study on yellow fever vaccine responses in identical twins.

Sample: PBMCs. The receptors stem from a woman between 18 and 29 years old in good health.

This chain links TRBV20-1 with TRBJ2-3, with 12 bases aligning to TRBD2. V was pared by 3 bases and J by 8 bases, with 6 bases of the junction left unmatched. The CDR3 covers 14 residues. The V gene's germline CDR1 is DFQATT and CDR2 SNEGSKA (reference sequence). The CDR3 sequence: CSASWTSGVGTQYF. CDR3 DNA: TGCAGTGCTAGTTGGACTAGCGGGGTTGGTACGCAGTATTTT.

This clonotype was detected only a few times. This chain connects TRBV5-1 to TRBJ2-3, with 10 nucleotides matching TRBD2. CDR1 and CDR2 (germline): SGHRS, YFSETQ. The CDR3 is 16 amino acids. The V and J ends lost 6 bases and 2 bases, in that order; junction bases with no gene match: 9. CDR3: CASKPIAGGLTDTQYF. Here the CDR3 DNA reads TGCGCCAGCAAACCTATAGCGGGGGGCCTCACAGATACGCAGTATTTT.

The chain couples TRBV28 to TRBJ2-1; no definite D call. The V end lost 4 bases, the J end lost 7 bases, and 14 bases lay between the germline ends. Germline V CDR1 and CDR2: MDHEN, SYDVKM. The CDR3 has 14 amino acids. DNA for the CDR3: TGTGCCAGCAGTTCCCCCGGCCTCGGGAATGAGCAGTTCTTC. The encoded protein is CASSSPGLGNEQFF.

This clonotype has a handful of counts. The J gene is TRBJ2-5, the V gene TRBV12-3 or TRBV12-4; D is perhaps TRBD2 (7 bases). This CDR3 contains 15 residues. V was pared by 3 bases and J by 5 bases, with 16 bases between. The chain's CDR3 is CASSLGGGLGETQYF. The CDR3 region has the DNA TGTGCCAGCAGTTTGGGGGGGGGCCTAGGGGAGACCCAGTACTTC.

The rearrangement links TRBV19 to TRBJ1-1; the match to TRBD1 covers 7 bases. The V gene's germline CDR1 is LNHDA and CDR2 SQIVND (reference sequence). J was trimmed by 5 bases and V by 4 bases; bases with no gene match: 7. The CDR3 loop spans 14 amino acids. The CDR3 nucleotides read TGTGCCAGTAGTAGAACAGGGGCGTGGACTGAAGCTTTCTTT. This sequence encodes CASSRTGAWTEAFF.

The table lists this clonotype with a few counts. The J gene is TRBJ1-6, the V gene TRBV12-3 or TRBV12-4, with 7 bases fitting TRBD1. The CDR3 is 14 amino acids. V lost 5 bases to trimming and J lost 9 bases; unmatched junction nucleotides: 7. CDR3 residues: CASSPRDRSSPLHF. The CDR3 region has the DNA TGTGCCAGCAGTCCGCGGGACAGAAGTTCACCCCTCCACTTT.